What follows is one T cell receptor (beta chain) and its context. Its antigen has not been determined. No base qualities exist here, and no much larger clone lies one base off it. The data derive from a study of T cell responses to AZD1222 COVID-19 vaccine (dated by TCRdb to the early 2020s). As for the study more broadly: TCR sequencing was performed for fewer than 250 trial participants, of whom around 200 were given two doses of AZD1222 and about 25 were given two doses of MenACWY control vaccine. Trial participants were enrolled by age into 18-55, 56-69 and 70-plus year subgroups, with roughly 160, 29 and 62 TCR-sequenced participants respectively.

The intended sense of this specimen's time point label: about 28 days (+/-7) after the second vaccine dose. Because spike-specific TCR depth and breadth did not differ between the two schedules, AZD1222 recipients who got a second dose at roughly 4 weeks were pooled with those who got a second dose at roughly 12 weeks. Vaccinee samples came from UK trials COV001 and COV002, including a single-blind randomized controlled phase 2/3 trial of AZD1222 (ChAdOx1 nCoV-19) in healthy adults. For TCRbeta chain sequencing, PBMC samples were collected from trial participants at day 0 and at day 28 after the second dose. The CDR3 regions of human TCRbeta chains were subjected to immunosequencing. In the paper's pipeline: TCRs in the repertoires were matched against a reference library of SARS-CoV-2-specific TCRs that had been generated with the MIRA antigen-specificity platform. Breadth meant the fraction of unique TCRs that were SARS-CoV-2-associated, whereas depth meant the fraction of total T cells that were SARS-CoV-2-associated. Each spike-specific TCR was assigned to its reactive spike region and to a CD4 or CD8 class using the MIRA data. Log10-transformed breadth and depth values were compared by one-way ANOVA with Sidak's multiple comparisons tests. This immuneACCESS table, as held by TCRdb, lists in-frame sequences with V and J called but not all clones. Of the missing ones, under half trace to an unresolved V gene in checked studies; the others have no known cause. Clonal size and the V and J genes are those of that table, whereas D and trimming came from the DNA. Counted in this sample were more than 100,000 clones; roughly 91% of them appeared once. The ten largest clones capture more than 4.5% of the sample.

Looking up the germline V gene yields CDR1 MGHDK and CDR2 SYGVNS. At the junction V is shortened by 1 base and J by 1 base, with 6 bases in between. From its cysteine to its phenylalanine, the CDR3 spans 14 amino acids. The kept DNA is CDR3 alone, 42 bases in frame from the first base. Findings and caveats that apply to the study as a whole: Conclusions about previously exposed vaccinees were limited because only 5 or 6 AZD1222 recipients were SARS-CoV-2 seropositive at baseline. Epitopes outside the regions mutated in the B.1.351 and B.1.1.7 variants were reportedly recognized by nearly half of the unique spike-specific TCRs. The whole spike protein was spanned by vaccine-associated CD4 TCRs, and dominant responses were seen in regions 160-218 and 743-854. Most participants were white British and females outnumbered males, and the authors suggested that clonal diversity may have been underestimated. After two AZD1222 doses, both the breadth and the depth of spike-specific TCRs were significantly higher than at day 0 and than in MenACWY recipients. The 56-69-year group was small, and its depth increase did not reach significance, likely because of low power. Because no samples from the day 14 peak response were available, repertoires could be characterized only after the peak T cell response.

The V and J segments used are TRBV25-1 and TRBJ2-3; the D gene remains uncertain. Sequenced here: peripheral blood, sampled 28 days after the second AZD1222 dose. The sequence was collected from an adult who received the AZD1222 COVID-19 vaccine. The CDR3 is CASSEFHRTDTQYF. At the DNA level, the sequence is TGTGCCAGCAGTGAATTCCATCGCACAGATACGCAGTATTTT.